This TCR beta chain derives from a study of radiotherapy plus CTLA-4 blockade in lung cancer. The overall study: Objective responses arose in 18% of patients, and 31% experienced disease control.

Study-wide points: Best predicting response, reportedly, were early blood T cell clone dynamics, with interferon-beta. TCR clones from tumors expanded in blood after radiotherapy plus ipilimumab.

It was focal radiation plus CTLA-4 blockade with ipilimumab that patients with chemo-refractory metastatic non-small-cell lung cancer received. Comments on this clone: Its antigen is unknown.

The J segment lost 5 bases and the V segment lost 1 base, leaving 7 bases of the junction unmatched. The CDR3 spans 17 residues. Germline CDR1 is SGHTA and CDR2 is FQGTGA. Sequenced by immunoSEQ multiplex PCR; TCRdb stores in-frame clones only, minus some. The sample has around 86,000 clones; 75% to 90% are singletons. The V call is TRBV7-3, the J call TRBJ2-2; TRBD2 aligns across 10 bases. The sequencing here drew on peripheral blood, taken from a patient treated with radiotherapy plus ipilimumab. This receptor was taken from a human donor with non-small cell lung cancer who had stable disease on radiotherapy plus ipilimumab. In DNA, the CDR3 is TGTGCCAGCAGCTTAAACCCTGGACTAGCGGCAACCGGGGAGCTGTTTTTT. Amino acids: CASSLNPGLAATGELFF.